The 8 T cell receptor beta chains below all came from one sample that was sequenced in a study of T cell changes during pregnancy in multiple sclerosis. The protocol was immunoSEQ multiplex PCR, while the TCRdb copy is restricted to in-frame clones and leaves out a portion. The sample yields about 38,000 clones, less than 95% seen once. Here the sequenced sample was CD4+ T cells from peripheral blood mononuclear cells, taken in the second trimester of pregnancy. The receptors shown here come from a female donor with multiple sclerosis, enrolled in a pregnancy study.

V gene TRBV10-3 combines with J gene TRBJ2-7; D might be TRBD2 (6 bases). This CDR3 spans 12 amino acids. Trimming took 8 bases from V and 0 from J, leaving 8 bases between them. Germline V CDR1 and CDR2: ENHRY, SYGVKD. The CDR3 protein is CAIRGSSYEQYF. Written as DNA, the CDR3 is TGTGCCATCCGGGGGAGCTCCTACGAGCAGTACTTC.

The chain combines TRBV6-5 with TRBJ2-5, with TRBD2 as a possible D gene (5 bases). The V end was cut by 2 bases, the J end by 3 bases, with 10 bases between. Looked up from germline, CDR1 is MNHEY and CDR2 is SVGAGI. This CDR3 has 14 residues. DNA for the CDR3: TGTGCCAGCAGTTACGCGGCGGGCAAAGAGACCCAGTACTTC. As protein: CASSYAAGKETQYF.

The rearrangement uses TRBV27 and TRBJ2-3, with D perhaps TRBD1 (5 bases). The CDR3 extends over 18 amino acids. V was cut by 3 bases and J by 2 bases, with 21 bases left in between. From germline, CDR1 is MNHEY and CDR2 SMNVEV (reference sequence). The CDR3 bases are TGTGCCAGCAGTTTGAGGTGGAGACAGCAAGCAATCACAGATACGCAGTATTTT. It encodes CASSLRWRQQAITDTQYF.

The V gene is TRBV19, the J gene TRBJ1-5, with D unresolved. Trimming cost V 7 bases and J 3 bases, with 13 bases left between them. The CDR3 has 14 amino acids. Germline CDR1 is LNHDA and CDR2 is SQIVND (reference sequence). CDR3 in amino acids: CASKGDLLNQPQHF. The CDR3 nucleotides are TGTGCCAGTAAGGGAGATTTACTCAATCAGCCCCAGCATTTT.

This clone was detected once. The rearrangement joins TRBV6-4 to TRBJ2-5; the match to TRBD2 covers 8 bases. The CDR3 totals 14 residues. In germline, CDR1 is MRHNA, CDR2 SNTAGT. V was pared by 5 bases and J by 3 bases, with 5 bases of the junction left unmatched. The CDR3 loop is CASSSSGTKETQYF. CDR3 in DNA: TGTGCCAGCAGTAGTAGCGGGACGAAAGAGACCCAGTACTTC.

The chain employs TRBV5-1 and TRBJ2-7; 9 positions agree with TRBD2. Germline V gene data show CDR1 as SGHRS and CDR2 as YFSETQ. The CDR3 covers 15 residues. V was clipped by 4 bases and J by 4 bases; unmatched bases: 9. CDR3 residues: CASSGLAQDGYEQYF. The CDR3, as DNA: TGCGCCAGCAGCGGACTAGCGCAGGACGGATACGAGCAGTACTTC.

The chain joins TRBV9 to TRBJ2-6, with TRBD1 matching over 9 bases. The CDR3 has 18 residues. Trimming cost V 0 bases and J 0 bases; bases outside gene matches: 4. CDR1 SGDLS and CDR2 YYNGEE come from the germline V gene. CDR3 residues: CASSVASGQGSGANVLTF. In DNA, the CDR3 is TGTGCCAGCAGCGTAGCTTCGGGACAGGGCTCTGGGGCCAACGTCCTGACTTTC.

The chain combines TRBV6-5 with TRBJ1-3, with a tentative D call TRBD1 (5 bases). Deletions cut 2 bases from V and 0 bases from J, with 11 bases between. CDR1 and CDR2 (germline): MNHEY, SVGAGI. There are 16 residues in the CDR3. CDR3 in DNA: TGTGCCAGCAGTTACAACCCAGGGAACTCTGGAAACACCATATATTTT. Translation: CASSYNPGNSGNTIYF.